The sequence of this TCR beta chain was determined in a study of cytomegalovirus exposure and HLA in healthy donors. Findings of the study overall: Per a later analysis, HLA-associated TCR beta chains showed more clonal expansion than other, equally common TCR beta chains. Rare TCR sequences predominated, though certain public TCRs were found in many donors.

V lost 4 bases and J 5 bases, leaving 12 bases between the germline ends. The CDR3 is made up of 13 amino acids. The germline gives CDR1 SGHKS, CDR2 YYEKEE (reference sequence). This clone was counted a few times. Its antigen is still unknown. A multiplex PCR was run with 60 Vbeta primers and 13 Jbeta primers. Original handling: Around 11 million of some 80 million unique TCR beta chains were shared, per a later count. TCRdb's copy holds only in-frame clones and misses some; the assay was immunoSEQ multiplex PCR. The DNA was the basis for D and trimming; V, J and clone size are from that table. The repertoire holds roughly 100,000 clones, 13% to 15% seen once, with around 0.83% in the top ten.

V gene TRBV5-5 combines with J gene TRBJ2-5; D may be TRBD1 (5 bases). This TCR was sampled from a female donor in good health and CMV-seronegative. The sequencing input was PBMCs. In nucleotides, the CDR3 is TGTGCCAGCAGCCTGGGGTGGGGCGAGACCCAGTACTTC. This codes for CASSLGWGETQYF.